The entry below gives a single TCR beta chain sequence along with its context. This entry belongs to a study of blood T cell repertoires in COVID-19. Study-level information: Whether acute or convalescent, the COVID-19 samples came from the United States, Italy and Spain. Sources were T cells, B-cell-depleted T cells, or PBMCs; the material itself was cDNA or gDNA.

Authors' methods: Reference gene primer amplification gave nucleated cell count estimates. Sequencing was performed with immunoSEQ multiplex PCR; in TCRdb, only in-frame clones are kept and a portion is missing. The V and J calls and the clone size are those of that table, but D and trimming were determined from the DNA. The sample includes approximately 99,000 clones, almost 90% of them seen just once. The CDR3 consists of 12 residues. Germline CDR1 reads MDHEN; CDR2 reads SYDVKM. V dropped 5 bases and J dropped 10; count of bases not matched to a gene: 3. This TCR derives from a man aged 45-65 years with COVID-19, enrolled during active disease. Sequencing was carried out using peripheral blood. The V and J genes are TRBV28 and TRBJ2-5, with TRBD1 identical over 11 bases. This CDR3 is CASSGTGGDQYF. CDR3 sequence (DNA): TGTGCCAGCAGTGGGACAGGGGGGGACCAGTACTTC.